Detailed here is one TCR beta chain. These data are taken from a study of technical replicates of blood from a few donors. Data came from immunoSEQ multiplex PCR; TCRdb stores just in-frame clones and leaves some out. The sample yields tens of thousands of clones, roughly 94% seen once. The V and J ends lost 6 bases and 2 bases respectively, with 8 bases between them. Germline CDR1 is WNHNN and CDR2 is SYGVQD (reference sequence). The CDR3 runs to 12 residues. The clonotype originates from a human donor in good health. The chain couples TRBV10-1 to TRBJ2-7; TRBD1 is a possible D gene (5 bases). Sequenced input: T cells isolated from PBMCs. CDR3 residues: CASRDNTYEQYF. CDR3 nucleotide sequence: TGCGCCAGCAGGGACAACACCTACGAGCAGTACTTC.